Listed here are 5 T cell receptor beta chains from one sample, sequenced in a study of T cell repertoires in cytomegalovirus infection (dated by TCRdb to between 2018 and 2020). The sequencer listed for this sample is Illumina HiSeq 1500. TCRdb reran the public reads through fastp at Q25 and MiXCR, keeping productive beta chains. Every distinct CDR3 protein forms one entry, paired with its most common genes and DNA. The sample has approximately 100,000 distinct CDR3 sequences on record, more than 20% of them singletons. The ten largest account for about 39% of the sample. The sample comprised CD8+ T cells from PBMCs. These receptors all stem from a human donor in good health (CMV status not recorded). Some clones in this sample may be carry-over from other donors' samples.

This clonotype was recorded at least ten times. V gene TRBV7-2 combines with J gene TRBJ2-1; TRBD2 is a possible D gene (5 bases). The germline gives CDR1 SGHTA, CDR2 FQGNSA. The CDR3 is 14 residues long. V was cut by 1 base and J by 5 bases, with 9 bases left in between. CDR3 sequence (DNA): TGTGCCAGCAGCTTAGAGCGGAACGACAATGAGCAGTTCTTC. This codes for CASSLERNDNEQFF.

The chain uses TRBV3-1 and TRBJ2-7, with TRBD1 matching over 9 bases. This CDR3 is 18 amino acids long. After removal of 4 bases from V and 2 bases from J, the junction contained 15 bases not matched to a gene. In germline, CDR1 is LGHDT, CDR2 YNNKEL (reference sequence). The CDR3, as DNA: TGTGCCAGCAGCCCCAACTGGGGGGACAGGGAACTTCCCTACGAGCAGTACTTC. Translation: CASSPNWGDRELPYEQYF.

The J gene is TRBJ2-7, the V gene TRBV28; 7 positions match TRBD1. CDR3 length equals 18 residues. The junction had 13 bases not matched to a gene; V was cut back by 2 bases and J by 0 bases. In germline, CDR1 is MDHEN, CDR2 SYDVKM. CDR3 sequence (DNA): TGTGCCAGCAGTTTAGCGGTTGTGGAGACAGGGAGCTCCTACGAGCAGTACTTC. It translates to CASSLAVVETGSSYEQYF. Supplemented by reference TRBV28 and TRBJ2-7, the full variable domain reads DVKVTQSSRYLVKRTGEKVFLECVQDMDHENMFWYRQDPGLGLRLIYFSYDVKMKEKGDIPEGYSVSREKKERFSLILESASTNQTSMYLCASSLAVVETGSSYEQYFGPGTRLTVT.

The sample holds a few counts of this clonotype. CDR3 loop: CASSLSSDNEQFF. CDR3 DNA sequence: TGTGCCAGCAGCTTGAGCAGTGACAATGAGCAGTTCTTC. The V and J genes are TRBV7-6 and TRBJ2-1; D ambiguous. CDR1 and CDR2 from the germline V gene are SGHVS and FNYEAQ. Trimming removed 3 bases from V and 5 bases from J, with 8 bases in between. The CDR3 has 13 amino acids. Full variable domain (rest looked up from reference TRBV7-6 and TRBJ2-1): GAGVSQSPRYKVTKRGQDVALRCDPISGHVSLYWYRQALGQGPEFLTYFNYEAQQDKSGLPNDRFSAERPEGSISTLTIQRTEQRDSAMYRCASSLSSDNEQFFGPGTRLTVL.

This clonotype was counted many times. This chain's CDR3 is CASSFQGATYEQYF. The DNA of the CDR3 is TGTGCCAGCAGTTTTCAGGGGGCAACCTACGAGCAGTACTTC. The J gene is TRBJ2-7, the V gene TRBV27, with 8 nucleotides matching TRBD1. CDR1 and CDR2 from the germline V gene are MNHEY and SMNVEV (reference sequence). V was clipped by 3 bases and J by 2 bases; unmatched bases: 3. The CDR3 is 14 residues long.